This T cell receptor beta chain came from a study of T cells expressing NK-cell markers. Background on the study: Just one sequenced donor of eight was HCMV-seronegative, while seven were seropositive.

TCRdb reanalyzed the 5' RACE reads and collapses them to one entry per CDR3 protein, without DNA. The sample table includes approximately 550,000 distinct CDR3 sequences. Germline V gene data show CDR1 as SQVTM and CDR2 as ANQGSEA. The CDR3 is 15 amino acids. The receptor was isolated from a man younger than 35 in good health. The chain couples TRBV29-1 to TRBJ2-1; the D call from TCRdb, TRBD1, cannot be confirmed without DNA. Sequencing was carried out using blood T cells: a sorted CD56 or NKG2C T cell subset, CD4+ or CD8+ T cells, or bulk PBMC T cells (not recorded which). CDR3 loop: CSYKPGQGRNNEQFF.